What follows is one T cell receptor beta chain and its context. Its recognized antigen is unknown. No much larger clone exists at a distance of one base, and base qualities are not known. V gives up 6 bases and J gives up 7 bases, and the segment between their germline ends measures 12 bases. The CDR3 numbers 11 residues from cysteine through phenylalanine. Just the 33-base CDR3 DNA is kept, in frame starting at base 1. The germline V gene (reference sequence) gives CDR1 as DFQATT and CDR2 as SNEGSKA. This sample was taken from a study of T cell responses to AZD1222 COVID-19 vaccine (TCRdb year 2021). At the level of the whole study: A total of approximately 240 trial participants underwent TCR sequencing, of whom about 210 received two doses of AZD1222 and about 25 received two doses of the MenACWY control vaccine. Trial participants were enrolled into age subgroups of 18-55, 56-69 and 70-plus years, which contained approximately 150, 30 and 60 TCR-sequenced participants, respectively. The paper as a whole reports these results and caveats: Only five or six AZD1222 recipients were SARS-CoV-2 seropositive at baseline, limiting conclusions about previously exposed vaccinees. Because no samples from the day 14 peak response were available, repertoires could be characterized only after the peak T cell response. A significant rise in spike-specific TCR breadth and depth was observed after two AZD1222 doses relative to day 0 and relative to MenACWY recipients. CD4 TCRs associated with the vaccine covered the entire spike protein, and the dominant responses were in regions 160-218 and 743-854. In the small 56-69-year group, the increase in depth fell short of significance, most likely because of low power. Participants were mostly white British and included more females than males, and it was suggested by the authors that clonal diversity may have been underestimated. Epitopes outside the regions mutated in the B.1.351 and B.1.1.7 variants were reportedly recognized by nearly half of the unique spike-specific TCRs.

The time point tag for this specimen amounts to: about 28 days (+/-7) after the second vaccine dose. AZD1222 recipients with second doses at about 4 weeks or about 12 weeks were pooled, because spike-specific TCR depth and breadth did not differ between schedules. Vaccinee samples were obtained from the UK trials COV001 and COV002, which included a single-blind randomized controlled phase 2/3 trial of AZD1222 (ChAdOx1 nCoV-19) in healthy adults. Trial participant PBMC samples were collected at day 0 and day 28 after the second dose for TCRbeta chain sequencing. The CDR3 regions of human TCRbeta chains were subjected to immunosequencing. Per the authors' processing: TCRs in the repertoires were compared against a reference library of SARS-CoV-2-specific TCRs that had been generated with the MIRA antigen-specificity platform. Breadth was defined as the fraction of unique TCRs that were SARS-CoV-2-associated, and depth was defined as the fraction of total T cells that were SARS-CoV-2-associated. Using the MIRA data, every spike-specific TCR was mapped to the spike region that the TCR reacted to and assigned to either a CD4 or a CD8 class. Log10-transformed breadth and depth values were compared by one-way ANOVA with Sidak's multiple comparisons tests. Sourced from immuneACCESS, this table was stored by TCRdb with only in-frame sequences that have V and J called. A share of the clones is absent; for the studies checked, an unresolved V gene accounts for under half, and the remainder has no known explanation. Clone size and the V and J calls come from that table; the DNA yielded D and trimming. Here the sample has roughly 58,000 clones; 89% occur a single time. The biggest ten clones account for 5% to 6.5% of the sample.

This clonotype was obtained from an adult who received the AZD1222 COVID-19 vaccine. In this chain, TRBV20-1 is recombined with TRBJ1-2, with the D gene call left open. Sequencing was performed on peripheral blood, taken 28 days after the second AZD1222 dose. For the CDR3, the sequence is CSAAGLSGYTF. The nucleotide sequence reads as follows: TGCAGTGCCGCCGGACTAAGTGGCTACACCTTC.